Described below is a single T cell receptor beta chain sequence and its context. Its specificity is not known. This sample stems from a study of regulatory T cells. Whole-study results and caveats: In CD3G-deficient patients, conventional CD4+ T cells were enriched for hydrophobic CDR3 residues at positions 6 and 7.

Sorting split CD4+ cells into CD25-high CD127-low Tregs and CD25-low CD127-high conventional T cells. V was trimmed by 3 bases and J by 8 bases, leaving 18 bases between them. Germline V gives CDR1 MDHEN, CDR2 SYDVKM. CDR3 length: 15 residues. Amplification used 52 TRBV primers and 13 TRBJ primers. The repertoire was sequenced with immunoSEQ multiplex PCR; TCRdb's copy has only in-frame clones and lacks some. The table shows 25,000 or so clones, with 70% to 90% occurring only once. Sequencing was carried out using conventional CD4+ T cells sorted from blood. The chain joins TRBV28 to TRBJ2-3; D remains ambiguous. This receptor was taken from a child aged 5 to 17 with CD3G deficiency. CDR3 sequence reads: CASSFSGSRSGTQYF. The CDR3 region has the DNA TGTGCCAGCAGTTTTTCGGGTAGCAGGTCGGGTACGCAGTATTTT. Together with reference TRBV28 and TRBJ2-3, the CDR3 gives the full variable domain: DVKVTQSSRYLVKRTGEKVFLECVQDMDHENMFWYRQDPGLGLRLIYFSYDVKMKEKGDIPEGYSVSREKKERFSLILESASTNQTSMYLCASSFSGSRSGTQYFGPGTRLTVL.